The 14 T cell receptor beta chains below come from one sample, sequenced in a study of T cells in Graves' hyperthyroidism and ophthalmopathy. There were TCR beta CDR3 regions amplified from RNA transcripts. RT-PCR in the first round (using the HTBI primer set) targeted the TCR CDR3. TCRdb redid the calling of the multiplex PCR reads with MiXCR, one entry per CDR3 protein. The sample contains fewer than 750,000 distinct CDR3 sequences, approximately 44% of which appear only once. Sequencing was performed on peripheral blood or thyroid tissue (not recorded which). The receptor set was obtained from a woman between 18 and 30 years old with Graves' hyperthyroidism.

This clonotype turned up a few times. This chain joins TRBV29-1 and TRBJ2-3, with 8 bases aligning to TRBD1. V lost 2 bases, J lost 4 bases, and 5 bases stayed unmatched. Germline V gives CDR1 SQVTM, CDR2 ANQGSEA. This CDR3 has 14 amino acids. CDR3 residues: CSVERGTGSDTQYF. In DNA, the CDR3 is TGCAGCGTTGAACGAGGGACAGGATCAGATACGCAGTATTTT.

The V and J genes are TRBV24-1 and TRBJ1-1; TRBD1 aligns across 7 bases. Trimming cost V 3 bases and J 5 bases; bases outside gene matches: 8. This CDR3 spans 15 amino acids. Germline assignment: CDR1 KGHDR and CDR2 SFDVKD. The CDR3 is CATSDLQGRGTEAFF. The CDR3 region has the DNA TGTGCCACCAGTGATCTACAGGGGAGGGGGACTGAAGCTTTCTTT.

This clonotype was observed a few times. The J gene is TRBJ2-7, the V gene TRBV4-1; 9 nucleotides line up with TRBD1. The CDR3 runs to 17 residues. V trimming: 0 bases; J trimming: 1 base; junction bases outside the gene matches: 7. Per germline, CDR1 MGHRA and CDR2 YSYEKL. As DNA, the CDR3 is TGCGCCAGCAGCCAAGAGGGTCCAGGACAGGGGTCCTACGAGCAGTACTTC. This gives the protein CASSQEGPGQGSYEQYF.

This clonotype was observed many times. The chain is built from TRBV27 and TRBJ2-7, with D maybe TRBD2 (6 bases). The length of the CDR3 is 14 residues. The germline V and J ends were trimmed by 5 bases and 5 bases, with 16 bases remaining between them. The V gene's germline CDR1 is MNHEY and CDR2 SMNVEV (reference sequence). Here the CDR3 DNA reads TGTGCCAGCAGTCTACCGGGAGCGCACCACGAGCAGTACTTC. Translated, it gives CASSLPGAHHEQYF.

This clonotype was picked up one time. V is TRBV20-1 and J is TRBJ2-1, with 11 bases matching TRBD1. Germline values: CDR1 DFQATT, CDR2 SNEGSKA (reference sequence). The junction had 10 bases not matched to a gene; V was cut back by 5 bases and J by 16 bases. This CDR3 comprises 12 residues. This CDR3 reads CSAAPGTGGVFF. The CDR3 coding sequence is TGCAGTGCTGCCCCCGGGACAGGGGGTGTCTTCTTC.

This clonotype occurred a few times. CDR3 residues: CASSLIPEGNEQFF. The CDR3 coding sequence is TGTGCCAGCAGCTTAATTCCGGAGGGCAATGAGCAGTTCTTC. The chain is built from TRBV7-3 and TRBJ2-7, with D possibly being TRBD2 (6 bases). The J call may be wrong; the DNA end is better matched by TRBJ2-1. Germline V lookup: CDR1 SGHTA, CDR2 FQGTGA. This CDR3 contains 14 residues.

The chain carries TRBV6-5 and TRBJ1-4; possible D gene TRBD1, 6 bases. V gave up 7 bases and J gave up 8 bases, with 20 bases separating them. This CDR3 has 15 residues. In germline, CDR1 is MNHEY, CDR2 SVGAGI. In nucleotides, the CDR3 is TGTGCCAGCACCCCCGACCAGGGGAGTCGGGAAAAACTGTTTTTT. Its translation: CASTPDQGSREKLFF.

J is TRBJ1-2 and V is TRBV7-2; 10 bases are shared with TRBD1. This CDR3 has 16 amino acids. CDR1 is SGHTA, CDR2 FQGNSA, per germline. Germline trimming cut 5 bases from V and 5 bases from J; bases unmatched to any gene: 11. CDR3 region: CASSQGLAGQGYGYTF. The CDR3 nucleotides read TGTGCCAGCAGCCAGGGACTAGCGGGACAGGGGTATGGCTACACCTTC.

The chain recombines TRBV7-6 with TRBJ1-3, with D uncertain. Germline CDR1 SGHVS, CDR2 FNYEAQ. The CDR3 length is 15 residues. Trimming took 1 base from V and 3 from J, leaving 10 bases between them. The CDR3 DNA reads TGTGCCAGCAGCTTAGGGGGATTTAGTGGAAACACCATATATTTT. It encodes CASSLGGFSGNTIYF.

The rearrangement joins TRBV2 to TRBJ2-7; 7 nucleotides agree with TRBD1. Germline CDR1 SNHLY, CDR2 FYNNEI. V was clipped by 5 bases and J by 4 bases; unmatched bases: 8. The CDR3 sequence is 14 residues long. In DNA, the CDR3 is TGTGCCAGCAGTCCAGACAGGGATGCATACGAGCAGTACTTC. Its protein is CASSPDRDAYEQYF.

Points on this clonotype: The junction differs from germline at one of its ends, possibly a read error. This chain joins TRBV9 and TRBJ1-3; no clear D. The CDR3 runs 13 residues. Germline V gives CDR1 SGDLS, CDR2 YYNGEE. The chain's CDR3 is CASGSFSGSTIYF. CDR3 coding DNA: TGTGCCAGCGGCTCGTTTTCTGGAAGCACCATATATTTT.

Of note for this clonotype: This may be a read error: a much more frequent sequence differs by one nucleotide. The J gene is TRBJ2-7, the V gene TRBV29-1; 7 bases map to TRBD1. CDR1 is SQVTM and CDR2 is ANQGSEA in the germline V gene. The CDR3 sequence is 14 residues long. The junction had 9 bases not matched to a gene; V was cut back by 6 bases and J by 1 base. The CDR3, as DNA: TGCAGCGTGAGGGGGCCGCGCCCATCCTACGAGCAGTACTTC. The encoded protein is CSVRGPRPSYEQYF.

The table lists this clonotype with many counts. The J gene is TRBJ1-1, the V gene TRBV2, with D possibly matching TRBD1 (5 bases). The CDR3 is made up of 14 amino acids. Trimming stripped 6 bases from V and 4 bases from J, with 15 bases between. Per the germline V gene, CDR1 is SNHLY and CDR2 is FYNNEI. This CDR3 reads CASRWEGHVTEAFF. For the CDR3, the DNA is TGTGCCAGCAGATGGGAGGGGCACGTCACTGAAGCTTTCTTT.

The chain couples TRBV5-1 to TRBJ1-6, with 8 bases that match TRBD1. The ends lost 5 bases at V and 10 bases at J; junction bases unmatched: 8. CDR1 and CDR2 (germline): SGHRS, YFSETQ. The CDR3 is made up of 14 amino acids. The CDR3 is CASRLRQGRSPLHF. The CDR3 DNA sequence: TGCGCCAGCAGACTTCGACAGGGGCGGTCACCCCTCCACTTT.